The text below deals with one T cell receptor (beta chain). Its binding antigen is unknown. The input lacks base qualities; no much larger clone sits a single base away. The sample belongs to a study of CD8+ T cells in alopecia areata (dated by TCRdb to 2017 to 2018). With regard to the full study: The treated patients, all with moderate-to-severe alopecia areata, were enrolled in an open-label pilot trial of oral tofacitinib given at 5 to 10 mg twice daily. TCRbeta CDR3 regions were amplified by immunoSEQ multiplex PCR with 35 Vbeta forward and 13 Jbeta reverse primers. Scalp clonality was compared among normal scalp (n=4), patchy alopecia areata scalp (n=8), and alopecia totalis/universalis scalp (n=8). Patients received tofacitinib for 6 to 18 months and were then followed off drug for 6 months to check for delayed response and recurrence. In treated patients, disease severity was measured using the SALT score, which gives the percentage of scalp surface area affected. RNA was extracted with the PAXgene miRNA kit for fixed scalp, the miRNeasy kit for PBMCs, and the RNeasy kit for mouse skin. On the human side, TCRbeta sequencing was run on scalp tissue and on sorted CD4+ and CD8+ peripheral blood T cells from healthy controls and from alopecia areata patients with either patchy or totalis/universalis disease. Patients on tofacitinib were biopsied at baseline and after 4 and 24 weeks of treatment, and several of the patients also had a later scalp biopsy. In both human patients and the C3H/HeJ mouse model, the study applied high-throughput TCRbeta sequencing to look at T cell clonal expansion in alopecia areata. What the research found in general, with its limitations: Unlike mouse skin, which is dominated by gammadelta T cells, normal human skin has resident alphabeta T cells that are also sequenced, and this complicates analysis of the scalp TCR repertoire. During tofacitinib treatment, many expanded lesional clones stuck around in both scalp and blood, and this persistence may partly explain why relapse happens after treatment is stopped. With tofacitinib, both scalp clonality and the number of expanded CD8+ clones among the top 100 scalp clones went down significantly. Because the treated cohort was small and included a single nonresponder, larger studies are needed to assess links between baseline CD8+ expansion and response. Shared TCR sequences between patients were less evident than in mice, which may be partly attributable to HLA diversity in the patient population. Compared with normal scalp, lesional scalp had higher clonality and more expanded CD8+ clones, particularly in alopecia totalis/universalis, a pattern that suggests antigenic drive.

The treatment or condition tag for this specimen amounts to: oral pan-JAK inhibitor, 5-10 mg twice daily. Lesional scalp punch biopsies and peripheral blood were obtained from alopecia areata patients. After PBMCs were isolated by density centrifugation and stained for CD3, CD4 and CD8, a FACSAria was used to sort CD4+ and CD8+ T cells. From cysteine to phenylalanine, the CDR3 is 16 amino acids long. Just CDR3 DNA is preserved here, 48 bases in frame from base 1. Relative to germline, V is 8 bases shorter and J is 2 bases shorter, with 19 bases between their ends. Library preparation used the immunoSEQ multiplex PCR assay. RNA was extracted from all samples and reverse transcribed into cDNA as template for TCR sequencing. SuperScript III was used to make first-strand cDNA, primed with a 2:1 mix of oligo-dT and random hexamers. A synthetic immune receptor repertoire was used to assess amplification bias, and residual bias was removed computationally. From the authors' description of their analysis: After raw reads were preprocessed to remove errors, the CDR3 was defined following IMGT conventions as running from the conserved cysteine to phenylalanine. Clonality was calculated as 1 minus Shannon entropy normalized by log2 of the number of productive unique TCRs. Whether scalp clones were CD4 or CD8 was inferred by matching scalp TCRbeta sequences against CD4 and CD8 repertoires sorted from blood. TCRdb holds this immuneACCESS table with in-frame rearrangements only. Some clones are missing; in checked studies, unresolved V genes explain under half, and the rest has no known cause. Clonal size and the V and J genes are those of that table, whereas D and trimming came from the DNA. In this sample the table shows fewer than 250,000 clones, roughly two fifths of which occur a single time. The ten most abundant clones make up roughly 2.6% of the sample.

This receptor was identified in a human donor with alopecia areata. This chain is built from TRBV23-1 and TRBJ1-5, with the D gene call left open. TRBV23-1 is labeled an ORF, and its function is uncertain. The sequencing here drew on CD4+ T cells sorted from blood, taken around week 37, from a patient treated with tofacitinib. The sequenced DNA: TGCGCCAGCTCTCAGTGGGGTCCCGAGGGCAATCAGCCCCAGCATTTT. This gives the protein CASSQWGPEGNQPQHF.